Shown below are 12 T cell receptor beta chains from a single sample sequenced in a study of cytomegalovirus exposure and HLA in healthy donors. With 60 Vbeta and 13 Jbeta primers, the PCR was carried out. The data were produced by immunoSEQ multiplex PCR, yet TCRdb's version contains in-frame clones alone and is incomplete. The sample holds some 180,000 clones, about 9% seen once. The sample comprised PBMCs. These TCRs come from a woman in her twenties or thirties in good health and CMV-seropositive.

The V call is TRBV2, the J call TRBJ2-7; 8 nucleotides match TRBD2. Germline V gives CDR1 SNHLY, CDR2 FYNNEI. The CDR3 is 15 residues long. V gave up 3 bases and J gave up 3 bases; unmatched junction bases: 7. The CDR3 spells CASSELSSGLYEQYF. CDR3 in DNA: TGTGCCAGCAGTGAGTTGTCTAGCGGGCTCTACGAGCAGTACTTC.

This clone was observed a handful of times. The V gene is TRBV5-1, the J gene TRBJ1-1; D gene unclear. CDR1 SGHRS and CDR2 YFSETQ come from the germline V gene. V was cut by 5 bases and J by 4 bases, with 15 bases left in between. The CDR3 covers 14 residues. The DNA for the CDR3 is TGCGCCAGCAGTTCTCAGTATATTGTCACTGAAGCTTTCTTT. The encoded protein is CASSSQYIVTEAFF. The variable domain in full, with the rest retrieved from reference TRBV5-1 and TRBJ1-1, is KAGVTQTPRYLIKTRGQQVTLSCSPISGHRSVSWYQQTPGQGLQFLFEYFSETQRNKGNFPGRFSGRQFSNSRSEMNVSTLELGDSALYLCASSSQYIVTEAFFGQGTRLTVV.

The V call is TRBV7-6, the J call TRBJ1-1; 9 bases are a match to TRBD1. J gave up 4 bases and V 1 base, and 10 bases lay outside the gene matches. The germline V gene has CDR1 SGHVS and CDR2 FNYEAQ. The CDR3 spans 17 residues. CDR3 nucleotide sequence: TGTGCCAGCAGCTTAGTCCCGGGACAGGGTCGGATCACTGAAGCTTTCTTT. Its protein is CASSLVPGQGRITEAFF.

The chain recombines TRBV27 with TRBJ1-4; perhaps TRBD1 as D (6 bases). Germline V gives CDR1 MNHEY, CDR2 SMNVEV (reference sequence). The CDR3 is 14 residues long. Trimming stripped 3 bases from V and 7 bases from J, with 12 bases between. CDR3 in amino acids: CASSFGGAIEKLFF. CDR3 DNA: TGTGCCAGCAGTTTCGGGGGGGCTATTGAAAAACTGTTTTTT.

The chain is built from TRBV5-1 and TRBJ2-7; a possible D gene is TRBD1 (5 bases). This CDR3 comprises 12 residues. The V end lost 0 bases, the J end lost 7 bases, and 8 bases lay between the germline ends. The V gene's germline CDR1 is SGHRS and CDR2 YFSETQ. Here the CDR3 reads CASSLVAGEQYF. The CDR3 DNA reads as TGCGCCAGCAGCTTGGTGGCAGGGGAGCAGTACTTC.

This clone was observed a few times. The J gene is TRBJ1-5, the V gene TRBV30; perhaps TRBD1 as D (6 bases). Between the trimmed V and J ends, which lost 1 base and 1 base, there was a span of 11 bases. CDR1 GTSNPN and CDR2 SVGIG come from the germline V gene (reference sequence). The CDR3 runs 15 residues. The CDR3 sequence: CAWSGGLVSNQPQHF. Here the CDR3 DNA reads TGTGCCTGGAGTGGGGGGCTGGTGAGCAATCAGCCCCAGCATTTT.

V is TRBV5-6 and J is TRBJ1-2, with D perhaps matching TRBD1 (6 bases). The CDR3 length is 13 residues. Trimming left V 0 bases short and J 4 bases short, with 7 bases between. CDR1 is SGHDT, CDR2 YYEEEE, per germline. The CDR3 DNA reads as TGTGCCAGCAGCTTGGGGACAGTCTATGGCTACACCTTC. Translated: CASSLGTVYGYTF.

The rearrangement links TRBV20-1 to TRBJ1-2; TRBD1 matches 7 bases. The V segment lost 3 bases and the J segment 14 bases; nucleotides outside the gene matches: 9. CDR1 and CDR2 (germline): DFQATT, SNEGSKA (reference sequence). CDR3 length: 11 residues. The CDR3 DNA sequence: TGCAGTGCTAGGGGACGACAGGGCCCAACCTTC. Translation gives CSARGRQGPTF.

Of note for this clone: The junction departs from germline at one end; a sequencing error may be responsible. This chain links TRBV15 with TRBJ1-2, with a tentative D call TRBD1 (5 bases). The CDR3 length is 12 residues. Germline CDR1 LNHNV, CDR2 YYDKDF (reference sequence). CDR3: CATGRGAYGYTF. As DNA, the CDR3 is TGTGCCACCGGCAGAGGGGCCTATGGCTACACCTTC.

This clone was seen a handful of times. The rearrangement links TRBV5-6 to TRBJ2-1, with TRBD1 identical over 7 bases. Germline CDR1 and CDR2: SGHDT and YYEEEE. Germline trimming cut 0 bases from V and 3 bases from J; bases unmatched to any gene: 9. The CDR3 consists of 17 residues. As DNA, the CDR3 is TGTGCCAGCAGCTTGGGGGACAGTCCTTTATACTACAATGAGCAGTTCTTC. It codes for CASSLGDSPLYYNEQFF.

J is TRBJ1-5 and V is TRBV5-8; 7 bases are shared with TRBD1. The CDR3 runs to 15 residues. Germline CDR1 SGHTS, CDR2 YDEGEE. V shed 6 bases, J shed 0 bases, and the junction held 6 bases outside the gene matches. In DNA form, the CDR3 reads TGTGCCAGCATCCCACAGGGGTTTAGCAATCAGCCCCAGCATTTT. It translates to CASIPQGFSNQPQHF.

This clone was picked up a small number of times. J is TRBJ2-6 and V is TRBV2; tentatively, D is TRBD1 (6 bases). The CDR3 has 17 amino acids. With 4 bases removed from V and 0 bases from J, the gap between germline ends came to 13 bases. CDR1 is SNHLY, CDR2 FYNNEI, per germline. CDR3 nucleotide sequence: TGTGCCAGCAGTGGACAGGAATGGTACTCTGGGGCCAACGTCCTGACTTTC. This codes for CASSGQEWYSGANVLTF.